This TCR beta chain stems from a study of metastatic and nonmetastatic thyroid tumors. The table lists this clone with many counts. No patient had received any treatment before thyroid surgery. TCRdb reprocessed the PCR reads via MiXCR. The sample carries approximately 30,000 clones, around 4% recorded once. Sequenced: blood. The sequence derives from a male donor with papillary thyroid cancer or a benign thyroid nodule (not recorded which). Some clones in this sample may be carry-over from other donors' samples.

In DNA, the CDR3 is TGCAGTGCTAGAGATCGGGACCAAATCTATGGGGCCAAAAACATTCAGTACTTC. Its protein product is CSARDRDQIYGAKNIQYF. This chain connects TRBV20-1 to TRBJ2-4; D is possibly TRBD1 or TRBD2 (5 bases each). The CDR3 runs 18 residues. V lost 0 bases to trimming and J lost 1 base, with 19 bases between them. Germline V gene lookup returns CDR1 DFQATT and CDR2 SNEGSKA (reference sequence).